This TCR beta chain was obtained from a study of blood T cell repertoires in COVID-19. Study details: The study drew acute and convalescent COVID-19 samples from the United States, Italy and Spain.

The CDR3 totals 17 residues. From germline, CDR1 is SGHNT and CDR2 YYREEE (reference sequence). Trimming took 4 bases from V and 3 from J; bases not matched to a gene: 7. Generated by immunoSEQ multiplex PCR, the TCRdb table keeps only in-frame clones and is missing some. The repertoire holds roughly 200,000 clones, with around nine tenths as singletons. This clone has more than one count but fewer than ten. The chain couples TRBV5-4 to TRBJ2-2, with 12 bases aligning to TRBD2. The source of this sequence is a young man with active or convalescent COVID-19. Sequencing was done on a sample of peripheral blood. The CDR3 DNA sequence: TGTGCCAGCAGCCCTCGACTAGCGGGAGCCGACACCGGGGAGCTGTTTTTT. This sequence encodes CASSPRLAGADTGELFF.